The 12 T cell receptor beta chains below were found in one sample sequenced in a study. The table came from immunoSEQ multiplex PCR; TCRdb's copy has only in-frame clones and leaves some out. Of nearly 70,000 clones listed, around 93% are singletons. Sequencing was performed on PBMCs. The receptor set was obtained from a man aged 35-49 years with rheumatoid arthritis.

V usage is TRBV5-8 and J usage is TRBJ1-3; tentative D call: TRBD1 (6 bases). The germline V and J ends were trimmed by 1 base and 4 bases, with 15 bases remaining between them. Germline V gene sequence: CDR1 SGHTS, CDR2 YDEGEE. This CDR3 has 16 amino acids. The CDR3 bases are TGTGCCAGCAGCTTGTCGATCAGGGGAGCCGGAAACACCATATATTTT. Translation gives CASSLSIRGAGNTIYF.

The chain has TRBV20-1 and TRBJ2-3; 8 nucleotides agree with TRBD1. V shed 3 bases, J shed 1 base, and the junction held 6 bases outside the gene matches. This CDR3 region has 15 residues. CDR1 is DFQATT, CDR2 SNEGSKA, per germline (reference sequence). The CDR3 loop reads CSASHRGYGTDTQYF. CDR3 DNA: TGCAGTGCTAGTCACAGGGGGTACGGCACAGATACGCAGTATTTT.

The gene calls are TRBV7-3 and TRBJ2-1; 7 bases map to TRBD1. Unmatched junction bases numbered 4, after V lost 1 base and J lost 4 bases. The CDR3 sequence is 15 residues long. From germline, CDR1 is SGHTA and CDR2 FQGTGA. Here the CDR3 DNA reads TGTGCCAGCAGCTTAAGACAGGGTGGGTACAATGAGCAGTTCTTC. Amino acid sequence: CASSLRQGGYNEQFF.

V usage is TRBV10-2 and J usage is TRBJ2-3; TRBD2 agrees at 7 bases. The CDR3 is made up of 14 amino acids. CDR1 WSHSY and CDR2 SAAADI come from the germline V gene. Trimming at V came to 4 bases and at J to 0 bases, leaving 1 base not matched to a gene. The CDR3 loop reads CASSGSGSTDTQYF. CDR3 DNA: TGCGCCAGCAGTGGTAGCGGGAGCACAGATACGCAGTATTTT.

V gene TRBV5-1 combines with J gene TRBJ2-3, with TRBD2 matching 7 bases. CDR3 size: 16 residues. Germline V gene data show CDR1 as SGHRS and CDR2 as YFSETQ. The V segment lost 1 base and the J segment 2 bases; nucleotides outside the gene matches: 7. The CDR3 nucleotides read TGCGCCAGCAGCTTGTTGGCTAGCGGACTCACAGATACGCAGTATTTT. Its translation is CASSLLASGLTDTQYF.

V usage is TRBV9 and J usage is TRBJ1-2; D gene uncertain. Germline CDR1 reads SGDLS; CDR2 reads YYNGEE. The length of the CDR3 is 13 residues. Between the trimmed V and J ends, which lost 6 bases and 2 bases, there was a span of 11 bases. The DNA of the CDR3 is TGTGCCAGCAACACTATGGGGAACTATGGCTACACCTTC. It yields the protein CASNTMGNYGYTF. The full variable domain, rest sourced from reference TRBV9 and TRBJ1-2, is DSGVTQTPKHLITATGQRVTLRCSPRSGDLSVYWYQQSLDQGLQFLIQYYNGEERAKGNILERFSAQQFPDLHSELNLSSLELGDSALYFCASNTMGNYGYTFGSGTRLTVV.

The chain recombines TRBV11-1 with TRBJ2-7; 11 bases match TRBD2. J was trimmed by 4 bases and V by 5 bases; bases with no gene match: 7. The CDR3 is 15 residues long. Looked up from germline, CDR1 is SGHAT and CDR2 is FQDESV (reference sequence). In nucleotides, the CDR3 is TGTGCCAGCAGCCTTCTAGCGGGAGGTTTTTACGAGCAGTACTTC. Translated, it gives CASSLLAGGFYEQYF.

J is TRBJ1-2 and V is TRBV6-5, with D tentatively TRBD1 (6 bases). Trimming removed 10 bases at V and 3 bases at J, with 9 bases between. There are 11 residues in the CDR3. The V gene's germline CDR1 is MNHEY and CDR2 SVGAGI. DNA for the CDR3: TGTGCCACTCGGACAGACTATGGCTACACCTTC. This codes for CATRTDYGYTF.

This clone was seen a few times. This chain joins TRBV4-2 and TRBJ1-5; possible D gene TRBD1, 5 bases. Germline assignment: CDR1 LGHNA and CDR2 YNFKEQ. The CDR3 spans 18 residues. V was cut by 0 bases and J by 4 bases, with 19 bases left in between. The CDR3 DNA reads as TGTGCCAGCAGCCAAGATCTTGTTGTCCAGAGGGGTAATCAGCCCCAGCATTTT. Its protein product is CASSQDLVVQRGNQPQHF.

This clone was recorded once. This chain links TRBV19 with TRBJ1-1; weak D call: TRBD1 (5 bases). The V gene lost 7 bases and the J gene lost 1 base, with 13 bases spanning the gap. Looked up from germline, CDR1 is LNHDA and CDR2 is SQIVND (reference sequence). The CDR3 sequence is 14 residues long. For the CDR3, the DNA is TGTGCCAGTAACCCGGGGCAGAAGAACACTGAAGCTTTCTTT. Protein product: CASNPGQKNTEAFF. The full variable domain, completed using reference TRBV19 and TRBJ1-1, is DGGITQSPKYLFRKEGQNVTLSCEQNLNHDAMYWYRQDPGQGLRLIYYSQIVNDFQKGDIAEGYSVSREKKESFPLTVTSAQKNPTAFYLCASNPGQKNTEAFFGQGTRLTVV.

The chain carries TRBV3-1 (or the pseudogene TRBV3-2) and TRBJ2-3, with TRBD2 matching 10 bases. The V gene end was trimmed by 1 base and the J gene end by 1 base; junction bases not matched to a gene: 11. Looked up from germline, CDR1 is LGHDT and CDR2 is YNNKEL (reference sequence). The CDR3 covers 19 residues. CDR3 DNA sequence: TGTGCCAGCAGCCAAGTCCCCGGGGCTAGCGGGAGTGGCACAGATACGCAGTATTTT. Amino acids: CASSQVPGASGSGTDTQYF.

This chain links TRBV6-5 with TRBJ1-1, with 8 bases lining up with TRBD1. V lost 10 bases, J lost 0 bases, and 7 bases stayed unmatched. The CDR3 consists of 14 residues. Germline values: CDR1 MNHEY, CDR2 SVGAGI. CDR3 amino acids: CATKDRAMNTEAFF. In DNA form, the CDR3 reads TGTGCCACTAAGGACAGGGCAATGAACACTGAAGCTTTCTTT.